This note documents a single T cell receptor (beta chain) sequence. What antigen it recognizes has not been identified. No quality values exist for individual bases; no much larger clone is one base distant. This sample stems from a study of cytomegalovirus exposure and HLA in healthy donors (dated by TCRdb to 2017 to 2019). Turning to the overall study: According to an earlier analysis of a few hundred of the donors, some 180 million T cells yielded over 90 million unique TCR beta sequences and about 300 Gb of sequence data. An early release covering roughly 580 HLA-typed donors comprised 250 to 350 gigabases of sequencing data and some 79 million unique TCR sequences. A later genetic analysis took genome-wide SNP genotypes for about 65% of the 666 donors and used that subset as a discovery cohort. The study was designed to test whether signatures of past pathogen exposure could be identified by cataloging public T cell receptors. Class I and class II HLA loci were covered by the typing at four-digit resolution. All discovery cohort repertoires had been generated using a single sequencing platform. The number of typed donors differed by locus: about 629-630 for A, B, C, DRB1 and DQB1; some 500 for DQA1; some 590 for DPA1; and around 490 for DPB1. Rather than using new phenotypic data, the later analysis identified candidate immune exposures from TCR beta sequences and from how often those sequences occurred across donors. Several DR-DQ haplotypes were treated as single units for association and clustering because of strong linkage in the cohort. A separate validation cohort of some 130 different subjects was used in addition to the 666-subject first cohort. On average, about 240,000 unique TCR beta nucleotide sequences were sequenced per donor among a few hundred genotyped donors of the cohort, with around 19% of those sequences being non-productive. To predict cytomegalovirus infection status, the study brought together high-throughput TCR immunosequencing, statistical association of individual TCRs with disease status, and machine learning. To decide whether each TCR beta V gene segment behaved as functional or pseudogenic, an earlier analysis of some 580 of the donors relied on high-throughput TCR beta sequencing. The genetic ancestry cluster associated with self-reported Caucasian donors included 70% to 85% of the 398 genotyped donors. To study patterns of TCR occurrence, a later analysis re-analyzed previously published TCR beta repertoires from under 750 donors and added high-resolution HLA genotyping. The study used immunosequencing to profile the T cell repertoires of 600 to 850 subjects and linked those repertoires to cytomegalovirus serostatus. Donor age, sex, ethnicity and CMV serostatus were collected together with the repertoire data. Study-level results and caveats: A later genetic analysis reported fewer N-insertions in productive TCRs among donors in an Asian-associated ancestry cluster than the roughly 700-donor mean. A total of fewer than 200 TCR beta chains were listed by the study as associated with cytomegalovirus. In both the original and validation cohorts, the classifier was reported to diagnose cytomegalovirus status with high specificity and sensitivity. In a later analysis, most CMV-associated TCR beta chains were found to appear HLA-restricted, with HLA associations seemingly driven largely by CMV exposure. Presence/absence analyses assumed roughly uniform sequencing depth across donors, an assumption that may not hold. The earlier analysis of a few hundred of the donors excluded fewer than 20 rarely observed V segments, including chromosome 9 orphons, because counts were too low. Only TCR beta chains were sequenced in this cohort, and the absence of alpha or paired-chain data limited detectable features. Broadly in line with IMGT annotations, most TCR beta V segments showed up in productive rearrangements about 90% or about 30% of the time in an earlier analysis of roughly 590 of the donors. Immune exposure information for the cohort was limited to CMV serostatus. In a later analysis, about 16,000 TCR beta sequences were associated with specific HLA alleles at a false discovery rate of 0.05. A later analysis found that HLA-associated TCR beta chains were more clonally expanded and had lower generation probabilities than equally common non-associated chains. A cluster of highly shared sequence variants was judged likely to represent a technical artifact of the sequencing pipeline. In a later analysis, several top co-occurrence clusters were reported to appear linked to parvovirus B19, influenza, CMV and Epstein-Barr virus. Because some donors lacked HLA typing at each locus, the association tests relied only on the typed subset. When HLA alleles, especially DR and DQ, strongly co-occurred, attributing TCR associations to individual alleles was difficult. Most TCR sequences were observed very rarely across donors, whereas some public TCRs were present in many individuals. The 87-base-pair reads could not distinguish some IMGT-functional V segments, including TRBV6-2 and TRBV6-3, so those segments were excluded. A few of the identified cytomegalovirus-associated TCR beta chains were confirmed in vitro to be specific for cytomegalovirus antigens. A further reported finding was that TCR beta sequences accurately predicted the HLA-A and HLA-B alleles for most subjects in the first cohort. According to a later analysis, TCR association rates differed among HLA loci, with DRB1 alleles showing the most associated TCRs and HLA-C alleles showing the fewest. Correlated functional status among segregating V segments might be attributable to linkage disequilibrium, but an unknown experimental factor could not be ruled out. An association between a missense DCLRE1C variant and V-gene and J-gene trimming of TCR beta chains was found in a later genetic analysis and replicated in an independent cohort. The authors suggested that the approach could potentially be extended to other disease states and immunological phenotypes.

For CDR1 and CDR2, the germline V gene lists SGHVS and FQNEAQ. The cysteine opens and the phenylalanine closes a CDR3 of 13 amino acids. Left in the record is the CDR3 DNA by itself, 39 bases read in frame from the first base. At the junction V is shortened by 5 bases and J by 8 bases; bases outside the gene matches: 8. The library was generated by the immunoSEQ multiplex PCR assay. For the multiplex PCR, a mixture combining 60 forward primers for TCR Vbeta segments and 13 reverse primers for TCR Jbeta segments was used. Amplification of the CDR3 region of rearranged TCR beta genes was performed with a multiplex PCR assay on genomic DNA. The amplified TCR beta libraries were sequenced on the Illumina HiSeq System as 87-base-pair reads. The authors' analysis ran thus. Across the 670 or so repertoires, a later analysis counted approximately 75 million unique TCR beta chains, approximately 10 million of which were shared by at least two donors. Raw reads were error-corrected and collapsed into unique sequences by a nearest-neighbor algorithm in which closely related sequences were merged to remove PCR and sequencing errors. To assign V, D and J gene segments, CDR3 sequences were aligned to IMGT reference sequences. Each retained sequence needed at least a six-nucleotide match to both a V gene segment and a J gene segment. A rearrangement counted as productive if the CDR3 had no stop codons and remained in frame with V and J, and every other rearrangement counted as non-productive. Following IMGT convention, CDR3 was defined as the stretch from the second conserved V-encoded cysteine up to the conserved J-encoded phenylalanine. The earlier analysis of about 610 of the donors excluded sequences that lacked an unambiguous match to a single V gene segment. In an earlier analysis of more than 500 of the donors, a V segment was called functional when productive rearrangements were above 56.7%, and segregating when the standard deviation between donors exceeded 5%. A statistical classification framework was built to diagnose cytomegalovirus status from the catalog of TCR beta chain sequences. A later analysis assigned V and J genes by comparing TCR nucleotide sequences with IMGT/GENE-DB human TR gene sequences. The TCRdist pipeline was used in a later analysis to assign CDR3 sequences and most-parsimonious VDJ recombination scenarios. A later analysis defined each TCR beta chain by its CDR3 amino acid sequence plus V-gene family, and excluded reads lacking a unique V-gene family. In a later analysis, 450 to 600 highly shared, low-generation-probability nucleotide sequences were removed to address suspected cross-contamination and a sequencing artifact. For each public chain, a later analysis derived a clonal expansion index from normalized ranks of inferred template counts within each repertoire. In a later analysis, generation probabilities were computed using a VDJ recombination model fitted to out-of-frame rearrangements, and the results were checked against IGoR. In a later analysis, TCR-TCR, TCR-HLA and TCR-CMV co-occurrence was scored with hypergeometric tests, and a repertoire-size bias correction was applied to TCR pairs. A later analysis estimated false discovery rates by permuting HLA or CMV assignments 20 times. A later analysis grouped co-occurring TCRs with DBSCAN, adding TCRdist sequence similarity when clustering within HLA-allele-positive subsets. Co-occurrence clustering excluded repertoires with fewer than 30,000 or more than 120,000 public chains, plus five with anomalous nucleotide sharing. TCRdb retrieved this table from immuneACCESS and kept in-frame rearrangements only. Not all clones are present; in checked studies, unresolved V genes account for under half, and no reason is known for the remainder. D and trimming come from the DNA, and the V and J calls and clone size come from that table. The sample table lists about 110,000 clones, about 80% of them with a count of one. The ten largest clones represent 7.7% of the sample.

In total, 666 healthy bone marrow donors made up the cohort. All cohort members were sampled while nominally healthy, although unrecorded immune exposures were likely present. The donor tested CMV seropositive and was one of the 289 seropositive cohort members. Each donor provided a peripheral blood sample, and peripheral blood mononuclear cells were used for TCR beta sequencing. The Qiagen DNeasy Blood Extraction Kit was used to extract genomic DNA from the blood cell samples. Sequencing was done on a sample of PBMCs. The TCR was taken from a woman between 45 and 65 years old in good health and CMV-seropositive. The sequence joins TRBV7-8 to TRBJ1-2; 7 nucleotides in the junction match TRBD1. Here is the DNA: TGTGCCAGCAGCGCGGACAGGAGTGGGGGCTACACCTTC. This translates into CASSADRSGGYTF.